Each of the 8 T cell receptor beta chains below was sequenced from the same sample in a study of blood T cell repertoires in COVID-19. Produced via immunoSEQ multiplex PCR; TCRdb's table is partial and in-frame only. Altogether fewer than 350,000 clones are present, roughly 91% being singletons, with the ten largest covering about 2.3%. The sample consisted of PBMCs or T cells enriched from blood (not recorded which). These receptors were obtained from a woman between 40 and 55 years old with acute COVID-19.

This CDR3 is CSASGRMNTEAFF. The DNA for the CDR3 is TGCAGTGCTAGTGGGCGGATGAACACTGAAGCTTTCTTT. The chain carries TRBV20-1 and TRBJ1-1; no clear D. The CDR3 runs 13 residues. Germline V lookup: CDR1 DFQATT, CDR2 SNEGSKA (reference sequence). Trimming left V 3 bases short and J 0 bases short, with 8 bases between.

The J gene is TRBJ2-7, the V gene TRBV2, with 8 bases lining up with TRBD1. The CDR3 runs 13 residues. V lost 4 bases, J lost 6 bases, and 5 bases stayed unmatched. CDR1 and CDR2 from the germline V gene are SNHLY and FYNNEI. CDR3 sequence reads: CASSGQGKGEQYF. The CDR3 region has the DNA TGTGCCAGCAGTGGACAGGGGAAAGGCGAGCAGTACTTC.

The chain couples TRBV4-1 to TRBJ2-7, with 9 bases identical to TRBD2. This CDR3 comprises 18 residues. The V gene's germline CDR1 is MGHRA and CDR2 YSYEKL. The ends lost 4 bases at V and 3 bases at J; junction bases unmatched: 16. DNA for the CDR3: TGCGCCAGCAGCCCCGCTTTAGGTAGCGGGAGTTCGTACTACGAGCAGTACTTC. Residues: CASSPALGSGSSYYEQYF.

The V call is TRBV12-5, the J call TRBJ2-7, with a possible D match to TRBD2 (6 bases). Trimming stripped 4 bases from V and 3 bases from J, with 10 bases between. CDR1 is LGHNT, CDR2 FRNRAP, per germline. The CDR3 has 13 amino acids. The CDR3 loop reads CASGSGESYEQYF. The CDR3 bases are TGTGCTAGTGGTTCGGGGGAAAGCTACGAGCAGTACTTC.

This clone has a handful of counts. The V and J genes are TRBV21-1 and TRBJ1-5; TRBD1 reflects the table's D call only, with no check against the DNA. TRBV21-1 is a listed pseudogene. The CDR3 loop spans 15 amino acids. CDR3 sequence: CASSQRQGANQPQHF. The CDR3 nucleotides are TGTGCCAGCAGCCAAAGACAGGGGGCGAATCAGCCCCAGCATTTT.

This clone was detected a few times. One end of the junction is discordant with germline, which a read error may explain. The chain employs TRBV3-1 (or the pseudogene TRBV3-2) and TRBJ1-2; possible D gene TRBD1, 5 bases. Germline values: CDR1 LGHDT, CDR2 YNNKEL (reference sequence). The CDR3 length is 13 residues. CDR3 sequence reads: CASSPAPARGLAF. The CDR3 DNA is TGTGCCAGCAGCCCGGCACCGGCTCGGGGGTTGGCCTTC.

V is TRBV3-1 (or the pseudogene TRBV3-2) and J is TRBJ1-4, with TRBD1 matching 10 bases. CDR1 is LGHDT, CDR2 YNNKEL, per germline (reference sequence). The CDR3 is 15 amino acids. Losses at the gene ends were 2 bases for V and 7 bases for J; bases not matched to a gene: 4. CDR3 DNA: TGTGCCAGCAGCCAACGCGGGACAGGGGCTGAAAAACTGTTTTTT. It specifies CASSQRGTGAEKLFF.

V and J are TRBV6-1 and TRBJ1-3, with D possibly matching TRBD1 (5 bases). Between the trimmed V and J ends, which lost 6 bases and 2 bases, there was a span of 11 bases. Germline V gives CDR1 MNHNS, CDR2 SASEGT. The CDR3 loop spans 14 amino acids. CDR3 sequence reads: CASRSGGTGNTIYF. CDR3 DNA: TGTGCCAGCAGATCCGGGGGGACTGGAAACACCATATATTTT.